The clone carrying this T cell receptor beta chain was seen more than once but under ten times. The sample belongs to a study of CD8+ T cells in alopecia areata. Peripheral blood, together with lesional scalp punch biopsies, was collected from alopecia areata patients. Sequencing used cDNA as its template, made by extracting RNA and reverse transcribing it. Only in-frame clones appear in the TCRdb table, and some are missing; sequencing was by immunoSEQ multiplex PCR. Here the sample spans some 12,000 clones, 60% being singletons. The source material was skin. The clonotype was recovered from a human donor with alopecia areata.

DNA of the CDR3: TGTGCCAGCAGCTTCACCCTTGGCCGGGGAGGGACGTACGAGCAGTACTTC. Amino acid sequence: CASSFTLGRGGTYEQYF. The chain combines TRBV11-1 with TRBJ2-7; 7 bases fit TRBD2. The CDR3 sequence is 17 residues long. With V trimmed by 3 bases and J by 4 bases, 15 bases remained unmatched. Germline CDR1 is SGHAT and CDR2 is FQDESV (reference sequence).